A single T cell receptor beta chain is shown here with its context. This sample stems from a study of blood T cell repertoires in COVID-19. The CDR3 totals 15 residues. The germline CDR1 and CDR2 sequences are SGHRS and YFSETQ. The ends were cut back, 2 bases at V and 3 bases at J, with 14 bases in the middle. Clones were read by immunoSEQ multiplex PCR, and TCRdb kept only the in-frame ones, dropping some. The sample carries roughly 50,000 clones, about 88% recorded once. The receptor was isolated from a woman aged 60-75 years with active COVID-19. The sample was peripheral blood. This chain uses TRBV5-1 with TRBJ2-5; possible D gene TRBD2, 7 bases. Here the CDR3 DNA reads TGCGCCAGCAGCTTAGGGGGACTAAATAAAGAGACCCAGTACTTC. Its translation: CASSLGGLNKETQYF. The complete variable domain, with remaining parts taken from reference TRBV5-1 and TRBJ2-5, reads KAGVTQTPRYLIKTRGQQVTLSCSPISGHRSVSWYQQTPGQGLQFLFEYFSETQRNKGNFPGRFSGRQFSNSRSEMNVSTLELGDSALYLCASSLGGLNKETQYFGPGTRLLVL.